These T cell receptor beta chains were read from a single sample in a study of metastatic and nonmetastatic thyroid tumors. With MiXCR, TCRdb reprocessed the PCR reads. In the table there are 60,000 to 85,000 clones, roughly a sixth of which are singletons. Specimen: blood. The receptors were gathered from a female donor with papillary thyroid cancer or a benign thyroid nodule (not recorded which). Some clones in this sample may be carry-over from other donors' samples. CDR3s include the opening cysteine and the closing phenylalanine or tryptophan. D genes are given only for firm matches. Clone size, where shown, is once, few, many, or a class for clones that have expanded.

J	size	length	V	D	CDR3	DNA
TRBJ2-5	many	13	TRBV3-1	.	CASSQAPGQTQYF	TGTGCCAGCAGCCAAGCCCCGGGGCAGACCCAGTACTTC
TRBJ1-5	many	12	TRBV2	.	CASSKGTGPQHF	TGTGCCAGCAGCAAGGGGACCGGGCCCCAGCATTTT
TRBJ1-5	.	13	TRBV6-2/TRBV6-3	TRBD1	CASRQGLNQPQHF	TGTGCCAGCAGACAGGGGCTCAATCAGCCCCAGCATTTT
TRBJ1-2	.	14	TRBV28	.	CAISFVGLAYGYTF	TGTGCCATCAGTTTCGTTGGGTTAGCCTATGGCTACACCTTC
TRBJ2-3	many	16	TRBV25-1	TRBD1	CASSDARDRGSDTQYF	TGTGCCAGCAGTGACGCCCGGGACAGGGGTTCAGATACGCAGTATTTT
TRBJ1-2	many	14	TRBV6-1	TRBD1	CASSGTGGNYGYTF	TGTGCCAGCAGTGGAACAGGGGGAAACTATGGCTACACCTTC
TRBJ2-7	many	13	TRBV10-1	TRBD2	CASRTLAGAEQYF	TGCGCCAGCAGGACGTTAGCGGGAGCCGAGCAGTACTTC
TRBJ2-3	few	16	TRBV12-3/TRBV12-4	TRBD2	CASSLSVGRVTDTQYF	TGTGCCAGCAGTTTATCAGTCGGGAGGGTCACAGATACGCAGTATTTT
TRBJ2-4	few	15	TRBV4-1	.	CASSQGTAAKNIQYF	TGCGCCAGCAGCCAAGGGACAGCAGCCAAAAACATTCAGTACTTC
TRBJ1-2	.	13	TRBV19	.	CASTRTELNGYTF	TGTGCCAGTACCCGTACAGAGTTAAATGGCTACACCTTC
TRBJ2-2	many	14	TRBV4-1	.	CASSQVGATGELFF	TGCGCCAGCAGCCAAGTAGGCGCGACCGGGGAGCTGTTTTTT
TRBJ2-7	many	12	TRBV20-1	.	CSAPRGSYEQYF	TGCAGTGCCCCCCGGGGTTCCTACGAGCAGTACTTC
TRBJ2-7	many	14	TRBV24-1	.	CATSDSGIVGEQYF	TGTGCCACCAGTGATTCGGGGATAGTGGGCGAGCAGTACTTC
TRBJ1-6	.	16	TRBV4-1	.	CASSPFIQGFDSPLHF	TGCGCCAGCAGCCCGTTCATTCAGGGGTTCGATTCACCCCTCCACTTT
TRBJ1-1	many	13	TRBV28	.	CASIKPMNTEAFF	TGTGCCAGCATAAAGCCCATGAACACTGAAGCTTTCTTT
TRBJ1-2	many	13	TRBV9	TRBD1	CASSKDRVDGYTF	TGTGCCAGCAGCAAGGACAGGGTGGACGGCTACACCTTC
TRBJ1-6	few	15	TRBV30	.	CAWGRGLGGDSPLHF	TGTGCCTGGGGGCGAGGCTTAGGGGGAGATTCACCCCTCCACTTT
TRBJ1-2	few	13	TRBV3-1	.	CASSPWTRDGYTF	TGTGCCAGCAGCCCCTGGACCAGGGATGGCTACACCTTC
TRBJ2-5	many	12	TRBV3-1	.	CASSQVGETQYF	TGTGCCAGCAGCCAAGTGGGAGAGACCCAGTACTTC
TRBJ2-5	many	15	TRBV7-2	TRBD1	CASSSGQGRQETQYF	TGTGCCAGCAGCTCGGGACAGGGGCGTCAAGAGACCCAGTACTTC
TRBJ1-6	many	12	TRBV7-2	.	CASGDPNSPLHF	TGTGCCAGCGGAGACCCCAATTCACCCCTCCACTTT
TRBJ1-1	many	14	TRBV7-9	.	CASSLDSLSAEAFF	TGTGCCAGCAGCTTAGACAGTCTTAGCGCTGAAGCTTTCTTT
TRBJ2-1	many	14	TRBV3-1	.	CASSQGRDSNEQFF	TGTGCCAGCAGCCAAGGGCGGGACAGCAATGAGCAGTTCTTC
TRBJ2-1	many	15	TRBV11-3	TRBD2	CASSLTSGAYNEQFF	TGTGCCAGCAGCCTGACTAGCGGGGCCTACAATGAGCAGTTCTTC